This T cell receptor (beta chain) was identified during a study of blood T cell repertoires in COVID-19. CDR1 GTSNPN and CDR2 SVGIG come from the germline V gene (reference sequence). The CDR3 has 14 amino acids. V lost 5 bases and J lost 5; bases outside the gene matches: 7. Generated by immunoSEQ multiplex PCR, the TCRdb table keeps only in-frame clones and is missing some. The profile shows fewer than 350,000 clones, 65% to 90% of them singletons. The chain carries TRBV30 and TRBJ2-1; TRBD2 aligns across 9 bases. The TCR sequence derives from a human donor in a cohort sampled during active COVID-19. The sequencing input was peripheral blood. In DNA form, the CDR3 reads TGTGCCTGGCATAGCGGGGGTTTACACAATGAGCAGTTCTTC. Translating it yields CAWHSGGLHNEQFF.